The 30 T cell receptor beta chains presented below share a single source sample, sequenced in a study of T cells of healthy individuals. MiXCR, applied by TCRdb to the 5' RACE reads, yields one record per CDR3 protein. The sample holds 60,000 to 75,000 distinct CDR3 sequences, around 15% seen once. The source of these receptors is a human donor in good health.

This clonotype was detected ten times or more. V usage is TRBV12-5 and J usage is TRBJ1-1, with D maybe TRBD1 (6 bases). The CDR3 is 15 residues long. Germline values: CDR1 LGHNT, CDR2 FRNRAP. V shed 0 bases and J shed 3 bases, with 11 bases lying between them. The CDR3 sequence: CASGLVGGLDTEAFF. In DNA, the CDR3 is TGTGCTAGTGGTTTGGTAGGGGGGCTCGACACTGAAGCTTTCTTT.

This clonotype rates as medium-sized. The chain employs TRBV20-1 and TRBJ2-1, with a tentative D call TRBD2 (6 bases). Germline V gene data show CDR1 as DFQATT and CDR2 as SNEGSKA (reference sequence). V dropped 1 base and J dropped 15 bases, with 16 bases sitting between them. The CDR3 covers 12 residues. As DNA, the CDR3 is TGCAGTGCTAGAGCCAAGACTAGTTTATTGTTCTTC. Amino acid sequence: CSARAKTSLLFF.

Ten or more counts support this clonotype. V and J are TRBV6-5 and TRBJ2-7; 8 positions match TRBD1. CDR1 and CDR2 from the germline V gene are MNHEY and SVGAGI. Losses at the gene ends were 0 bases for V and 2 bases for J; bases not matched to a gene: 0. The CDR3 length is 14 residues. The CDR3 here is CASSYSTGAYEQYF. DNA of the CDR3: TGTGCCAGCAGTTACTCGACAGGGGCCTACGAGCAGTACTTC.

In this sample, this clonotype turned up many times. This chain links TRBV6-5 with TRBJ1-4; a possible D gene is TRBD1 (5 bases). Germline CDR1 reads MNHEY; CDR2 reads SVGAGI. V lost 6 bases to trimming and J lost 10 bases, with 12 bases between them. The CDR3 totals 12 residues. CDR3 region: CASRAGPGKLFF. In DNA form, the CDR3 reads TGTGCCAGCAGAGCGGGGCCAGGAAAACTGTTTTTT.

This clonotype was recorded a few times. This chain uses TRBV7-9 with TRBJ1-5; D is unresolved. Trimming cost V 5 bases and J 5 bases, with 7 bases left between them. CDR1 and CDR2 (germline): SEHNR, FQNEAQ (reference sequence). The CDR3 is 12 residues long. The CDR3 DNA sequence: TGTGCCAGCAGCCAAACCTATCAGCCCCAGCATTTT. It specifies CASSQTYQPQHF.

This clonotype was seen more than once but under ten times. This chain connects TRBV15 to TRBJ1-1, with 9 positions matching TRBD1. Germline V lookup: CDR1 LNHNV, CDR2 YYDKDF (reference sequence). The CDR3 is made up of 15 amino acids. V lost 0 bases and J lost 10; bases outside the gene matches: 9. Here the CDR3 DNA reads TGTGCCACCAGCAGAGATCGCACAGGGGGCTGGGGAGCTTTCTTT. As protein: CATSRDRTGGWGAFF.

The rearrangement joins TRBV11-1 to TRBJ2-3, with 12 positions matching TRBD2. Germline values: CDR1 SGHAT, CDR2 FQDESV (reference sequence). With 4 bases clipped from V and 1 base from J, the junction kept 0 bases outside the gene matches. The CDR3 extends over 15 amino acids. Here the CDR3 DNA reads TGTGCCAGCAGCTGGACTAGCGGGGGCACAGATACGCAGTATTTT. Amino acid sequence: CASSWTSGGTDTQYF.

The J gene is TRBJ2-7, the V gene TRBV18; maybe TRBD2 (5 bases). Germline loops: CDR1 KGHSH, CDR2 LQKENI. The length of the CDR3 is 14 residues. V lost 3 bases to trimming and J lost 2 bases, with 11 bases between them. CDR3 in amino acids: CASSPRDLTYEQYF. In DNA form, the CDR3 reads TGTGCCAGCTCACCCCGGGATCTAACCTACGAGCAGTACTTC.

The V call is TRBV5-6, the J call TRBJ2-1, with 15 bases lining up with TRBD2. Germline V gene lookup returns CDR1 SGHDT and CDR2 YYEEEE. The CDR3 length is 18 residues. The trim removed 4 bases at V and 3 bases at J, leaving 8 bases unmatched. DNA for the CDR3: TGTGCCAGCAGCCCGTGGACTAGCGGGAGGGCCGACTACAATGAGCAGTTCTTC. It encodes CASSPWTSGRADYNEQFF.

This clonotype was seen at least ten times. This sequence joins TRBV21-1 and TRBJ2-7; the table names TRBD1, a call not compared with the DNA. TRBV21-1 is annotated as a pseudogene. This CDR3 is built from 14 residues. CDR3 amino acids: CASSKRQGAYEQYF. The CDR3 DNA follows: TGTGCCAGCAGCAAGCGGCAGGGGGCGTACGAGCAGTACTTC.

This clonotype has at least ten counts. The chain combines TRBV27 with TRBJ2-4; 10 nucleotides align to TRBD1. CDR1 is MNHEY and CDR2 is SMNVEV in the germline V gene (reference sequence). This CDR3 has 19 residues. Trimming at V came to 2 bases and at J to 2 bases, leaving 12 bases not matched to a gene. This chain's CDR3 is CASSLKGQGMAGPKNIQYF. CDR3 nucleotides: TGTGCCAGCAGTTTAAAGGGACAGGGGATGGCGGGGCCCAAAAACATTCAGTACTTC.

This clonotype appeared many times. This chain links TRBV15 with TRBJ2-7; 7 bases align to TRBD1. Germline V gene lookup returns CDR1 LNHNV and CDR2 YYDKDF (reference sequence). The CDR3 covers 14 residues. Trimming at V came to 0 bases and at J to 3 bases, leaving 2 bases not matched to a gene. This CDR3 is CATSRDRQGYEQYF. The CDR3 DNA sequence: TGTGCCACCAGCAGAGACCGACAGGGCTACGAGCAGTACTTC.

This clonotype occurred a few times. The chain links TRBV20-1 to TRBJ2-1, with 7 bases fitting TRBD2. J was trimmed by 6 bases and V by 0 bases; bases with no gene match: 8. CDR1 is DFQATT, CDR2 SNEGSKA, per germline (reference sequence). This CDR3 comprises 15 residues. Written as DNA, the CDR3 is TGCAGTGCTAGAGATCCCGGGACTATCCTCAATGAGCAGTTCTTC. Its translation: CSARDPGTILNEQFF.

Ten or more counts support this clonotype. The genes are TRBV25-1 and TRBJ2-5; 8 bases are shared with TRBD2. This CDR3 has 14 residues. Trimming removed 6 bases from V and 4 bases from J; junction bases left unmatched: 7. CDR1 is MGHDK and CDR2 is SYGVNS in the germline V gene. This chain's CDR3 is CASSGRVYGETQYF. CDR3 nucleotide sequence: TGTGCCAGCAGCGGGAGGGTCTACGGAGAGACCCAGTACTTC.

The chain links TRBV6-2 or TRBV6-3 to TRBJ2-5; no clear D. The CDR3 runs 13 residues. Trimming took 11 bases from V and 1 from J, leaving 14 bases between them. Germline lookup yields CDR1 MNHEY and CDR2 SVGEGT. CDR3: CAVRSWIQETQYF. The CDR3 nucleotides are TGTGCCGTTCGATCGTGGATCCAAGAGACCCAGTACTTC.

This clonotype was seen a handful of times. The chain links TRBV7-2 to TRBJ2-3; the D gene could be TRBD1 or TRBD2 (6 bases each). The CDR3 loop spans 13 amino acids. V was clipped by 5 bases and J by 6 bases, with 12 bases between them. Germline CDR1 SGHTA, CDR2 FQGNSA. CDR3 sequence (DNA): TGTGCCAGCAGCATTAAAGGGGGGGATACGCAGTATTTT. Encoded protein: CASSIKGGDTQYF.

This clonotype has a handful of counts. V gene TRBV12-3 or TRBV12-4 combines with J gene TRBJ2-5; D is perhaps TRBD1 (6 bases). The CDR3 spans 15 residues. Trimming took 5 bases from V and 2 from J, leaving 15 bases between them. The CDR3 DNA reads TGTGCCAGCAGTACTAGGGACATCGGACAAGAGACCCAGTACTTC. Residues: CASSTRDIGQETQYF.

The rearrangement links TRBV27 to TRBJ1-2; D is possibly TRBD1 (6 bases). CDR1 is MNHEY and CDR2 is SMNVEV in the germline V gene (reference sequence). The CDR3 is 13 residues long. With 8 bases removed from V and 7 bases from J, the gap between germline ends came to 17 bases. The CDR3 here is CASGQDSRGGYTF. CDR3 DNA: TGTGCCAGCGGCCAGGACAGTCGCGGTGGCTACACCTTC.

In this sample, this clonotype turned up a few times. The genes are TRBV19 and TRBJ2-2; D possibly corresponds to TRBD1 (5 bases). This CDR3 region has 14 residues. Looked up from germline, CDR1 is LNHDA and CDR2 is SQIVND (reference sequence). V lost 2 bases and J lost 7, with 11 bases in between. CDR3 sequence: CASSILRVNGELFF. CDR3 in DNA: TGTGCCAGTAGTATACTCAGGGTGAACGGGGAGCTGTTTTTT.

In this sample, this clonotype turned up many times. The CDR3, as DNA: TGTGCCAGCGGACAGGGGACCACAGATACGCAGTATTTT. This codes for CASGQGTTDTQYF. The J gene is TRBJ2-3, the V gene TRBV9; TRBD1 aligns across 9 bases. Germline-derived CDR1 and CDR2 are SGDLS and YYNGEE. Trimming took 7 bases from V and 2 from J; bases not matched to a gene: 2. CDR3 length equals 13 residues.

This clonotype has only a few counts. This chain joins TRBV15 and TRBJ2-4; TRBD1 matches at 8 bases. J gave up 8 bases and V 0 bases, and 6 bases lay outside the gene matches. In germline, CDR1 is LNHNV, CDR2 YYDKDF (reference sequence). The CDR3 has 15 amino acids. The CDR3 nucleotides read TGTGCCACCAGCAGAGATCGCGACAGGGGAGACATTCAGTACTTC. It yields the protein CATSRDRDRGDIQYF. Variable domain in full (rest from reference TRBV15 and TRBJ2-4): DAMVIQNPRYQVTQFGKPVTLSCSQTLNHNVMYWYQQKSSQAPKLLFHYYDKDFNNEADTPDNFQSRRPNTSFCFLDIRSPGLGDTAMYLCATSRDRDRGDIQYFGAGTRLSVL.

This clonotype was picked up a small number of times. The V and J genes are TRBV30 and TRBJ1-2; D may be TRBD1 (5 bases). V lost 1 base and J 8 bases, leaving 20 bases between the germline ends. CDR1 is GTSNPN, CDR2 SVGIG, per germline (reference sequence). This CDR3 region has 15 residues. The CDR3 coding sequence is TGTGCCTGGAGTGCAGACCCTGGGCCGGACATGGGCTACACCTTC. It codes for CAWSADPGPDMGYTF.

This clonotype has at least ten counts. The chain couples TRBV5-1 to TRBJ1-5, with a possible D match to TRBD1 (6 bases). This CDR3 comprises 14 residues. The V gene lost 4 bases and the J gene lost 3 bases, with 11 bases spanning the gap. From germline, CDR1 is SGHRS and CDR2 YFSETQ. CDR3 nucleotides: TGCGCCAGCAGCCCAGGACAGCCCAATCAGCCCCAGCATTTT. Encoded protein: CASSPGQPNQPQHF.

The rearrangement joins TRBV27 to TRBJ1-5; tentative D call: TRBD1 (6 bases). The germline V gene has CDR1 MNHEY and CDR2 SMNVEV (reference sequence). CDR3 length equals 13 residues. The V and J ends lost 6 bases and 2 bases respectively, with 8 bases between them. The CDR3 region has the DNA TGTGCCAGCAGAAGGGGGGGCAATCAGCCCCAGCATTTT. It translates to CASRRGGNQPQHF.

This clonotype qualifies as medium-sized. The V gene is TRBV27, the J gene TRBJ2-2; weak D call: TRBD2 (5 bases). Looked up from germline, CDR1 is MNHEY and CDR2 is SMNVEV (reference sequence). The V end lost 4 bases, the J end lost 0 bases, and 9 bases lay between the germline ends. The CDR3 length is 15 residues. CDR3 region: CASSSGTSNTGELFF. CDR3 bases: TGTGCCAGCAGTTCGGGAACCTCGAACACCGGGGAGCTGTTTTTT.

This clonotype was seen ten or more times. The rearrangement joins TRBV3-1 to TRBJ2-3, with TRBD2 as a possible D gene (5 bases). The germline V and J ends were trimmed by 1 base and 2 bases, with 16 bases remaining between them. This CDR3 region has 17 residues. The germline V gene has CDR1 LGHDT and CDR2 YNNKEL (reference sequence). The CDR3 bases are TGTGCCAGCAGCCAAGGTTTCCTAGCCTTATTCACAGATACGCAGTATTTT. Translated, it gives CASSQGFLALFTDTQYF.

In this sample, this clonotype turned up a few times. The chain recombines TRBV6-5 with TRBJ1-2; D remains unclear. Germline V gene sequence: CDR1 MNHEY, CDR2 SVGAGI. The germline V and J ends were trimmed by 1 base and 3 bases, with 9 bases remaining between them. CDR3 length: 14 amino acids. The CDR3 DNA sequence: TGTGCCAGCAGTTACTTCGAAGGAGACTATGGCTACACCTTC. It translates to CASSYFEGDYGYTF.

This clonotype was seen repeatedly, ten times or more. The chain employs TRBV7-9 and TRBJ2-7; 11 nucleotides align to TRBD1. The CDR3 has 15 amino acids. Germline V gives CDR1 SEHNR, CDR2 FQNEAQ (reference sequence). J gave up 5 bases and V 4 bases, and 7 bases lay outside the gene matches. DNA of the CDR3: TGTGCCAGCAGCTCCCGGGACAGGGGGGTTCACGAGCAGTACTTC. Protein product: CASSSRDRGVHEQYF.

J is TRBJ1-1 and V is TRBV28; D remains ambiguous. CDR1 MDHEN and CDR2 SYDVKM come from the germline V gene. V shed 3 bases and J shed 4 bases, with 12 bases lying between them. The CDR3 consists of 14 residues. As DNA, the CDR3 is TGTGCCAGCAGTTTTCAATTTTGGGGCACTGAAGCTTTCTTT. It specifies CASSFQFWGTEAFF.

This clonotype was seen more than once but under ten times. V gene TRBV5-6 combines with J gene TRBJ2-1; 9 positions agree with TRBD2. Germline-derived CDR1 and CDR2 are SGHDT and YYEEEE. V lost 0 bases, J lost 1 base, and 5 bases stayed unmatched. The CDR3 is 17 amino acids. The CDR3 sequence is CASSLVAGGISYNEQFF. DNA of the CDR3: TGTGCCAGCAGCTTGGTTGCGGGGGGGATTTCCTACAATGAGCAGTTCTTC.